The sequence of this TCR beta chain was determined in a study of shared clonotypes between healthy human individuals. Study conclusions and caveats: Generation probability values for non-shared clonotypes were lower than those for clonotypes shared by all four donors.

On this clone itself: Its antigen is undetermined.

Produced via immunoSEQ multiplex PCR; TCRdb's table is partial and in-frame only. Among around 2.1 million clones listed, about 93% were seen once. Positively selected for CCR7, the CD45RO-negative cells used as naive CD8 cells excluded terminally differentiated effector memory CD45RA+ cells. Trimming took 5 bases from V and 5 from J; bases not matched to a gene: 6. The V gene's germline CDR1 is LNHDA and CDR2 SQIVND (reference sequence). The CDR3 has 14 residues. The rearrangement links TRBV19 to TRBJ2-3; 8 bases line up with TRBD1. This TCR was sampled from a man younger than 30 in good health. Some clones in this sample may be carry-over from other donors' samples. Sample: naive CD8+ T cells from PBMCs. CDR3 sequence: CASSQGQGLDTQYF. As DNA, the CDR3 is TGTGCCAGTAGTCAAGGACAGGGTCTAGATACGCAGTATTTT.